Shown below are 17 T cell receptor beta chains from a single sample sequenced in a study of blood T cell repertoires in COVID-19. Sequencing used immunoSEQ multiplex PCR; TCRdb keeps in-frame clones, though not all of them. The repertoire holds nearly 350,000 clones, with about 89% as singletons. Material for sequencing was peripheral blood. The receptors shown here come from a woman between 50 and 59 years old with COVID-19, enrolled during active disease.

The V and J genes are TRBV9 and TRBJ2-7, with TRBD1 identical over 9 bases. Trimming removed 3 bases from V and 6 bases from J; junction bases left unmatched: 10. Germline CDR1 is SGDLS and CDR2 is YYNGEE. The CDR3 is made up of 15 amino acids. The CDR3 DNA reads as TGTGCCAGCAGCGATGACTCCGGGACAGGGACCGAGCAGTACTTC. It yields the protein CASSDDSGTGTEQYF. Combining the CDR3 with reference TRBV9 and TRBJ2-7 gives the whole variable domain DSGVTQTPKHLITATGQRVTLRCSPRSGDLSVYWYQQSLDQGLQFLIQYYNGEERAKGNILERFSAQQFPDLHSELNLSSLELGDSALYFCASSDDSGTGTEQYFGPGTRLTVT.

The chain combines TRBV13 with TRBJ1-2; a weak D match, TRBD1 (6 bases). The CDR3 totals 17 residues. V shed 5 bases and J shed 4 bases, with 23 bases lying between them. Germline CDR1 PRHDT, CDR2 FYEKMQ (reference sequence). The CDR3 reads CASSPRGEGGDFYGYTF. CDR3 DNA sequence: TGTGCCAGCAGCCCGCGAGGGGAAGGGGGGGACTTCTATGGCTACACCTTC.

The V and J genes are TRBV5-6 and TRBJ1-2, with a possible D match to TRBD1 (6 bases). From germline, CDR1 is SGHDT and CDR2 YYEEEE. The CDR3 has 16 amino acids. The V end lost 4 bases, the J end lost 0 bases, and 16 bases lay between the germline ends. CDR3 region: CASSAIARGANYGYTF. The CDR3 region has the DNA TGTGCCAGCAGCGCCATTGCCAGGGGTGCTAACTATGGCTACACCTTC.

This rearrangement joins TRBV7-9 to TRBJ1-4, with D maybe TRBD1 (6 bases). With 4 bases removed from V and 5 bases from J, the gap between germline ends came to 11 bases. The length of the CDR3 is 14 residues. Per germline, CDR1 SEHNR and CDR2 FQNEAQ (reference sequence). CDR3 residues: CASSSWDTNEKLFF. The CDR3, as DNA: TGTGCCAGCAGCTCCTGGGACACCAATGAAAAACTGTTTTTT.

The genes are TRBV19 and TRBJ2-7; TRBD2 aligns across 8 bases. Trimming cost V 5 bases and J 3 bases; bases outside gene matches: 6. Per the germline V gene, CDR1 is LNHDA and CDR2 is SQIVND (reference sequence). This CDR3 spans 14 amino acids. In DNA, the CDR3 is TGTGCCAGTAGTCCCACGGGGGGGCTCTACGAGCAGTACTTC. The encoded protein is CASSPTGGLYEQYF.

V and J are TRBV4-2 and TRBJ2-7; D possibly corresponds to TRBD2 (6 bases). The CDR3 spans 17 residues. The V end was cut by 3 bases, the J end by 3 bases, with 21 bases between. The germline V gene encodes CDR1 LGHNA and CDR2 YNFKEQ. The CDR3 DNA is TGTGCCAGCAGCCAGGGGGATGGCGCGGGACTCATCTACGAGCAGTACTTC. As protein: CASSQGDGAGLIYEQYF.

On this clone itself: This sample includes further DNA sequences coding for the same CDR3. V is TRBV6-5 and J is TRBJ2-5; TRBD2 agrees at 8 bases. J lost 5 bases, V lost 3 bases, and 5 bases had no gene match. The germline CDR1 and CDR2 sequences are MNHEY and SVGAGI. This CDR3 has 14 amino acids. CDR3 amino acids: CASSYSPGGETQYF. CDR3 bases: TGTGCCAGCAGTTATAGCCCGGGGGGGGAGACCCAGTACTTC.

This clone was detected a few times. The V and J genes are TRBV30 and TRBJ1-5; no clear D gene. Looked up from germline, CDR1 is GTSNPN and CDR2 is SVGIG (reference sequence). Trimming stripped 2 bases from V and 8 bases from J, with 16 bases between. The CDR3 runs to 14 residues. DNA for the CDR3: TGTGCCTGGAGTAGTGCTACTACCTCAAAGCCCCAGCATTTT. Translated, it gives CAWSSATTSKPQHF.

This chain uses TRBV4-3 with TRBJ1-1; a weak D match, TRBD1 (6 bases). The CDR3 covers 16 residues. The germline gives CDR1 LGHNA, CDR2 YSLEER. V was shortened by 0 bases and J by 3 bases, with 14 bases between the two germline ends. The CDR3 nucleotides are TGCGCCAGCAGCCAAGAGACAGGAAATACGTACACTGAAGCTTTCTTT. Residues: CASSQETGNTYTEAFF.

This clone was picked up one time. This chain connects TRBV9 to TRBJ1-2; 9 positions match TRBD1. Germline-derived CDR1 and CDR2 are SGDLS and YYNGEE. With V trimmed by 4 bases and J by 8 bases, 15 bases remained unmatched. CDR3 length equals 16 residues. The CDR3 coding sequence is TGTGCCAGCAGCCCCCGGGACAGGGAGAAGTTTACCGGCTACACCTTC. It yields the protein CASSPRDREKFTGYTF.

The chain couples TRBV29-1 to TRBJ2-3; perhaps TRBD2 as D (6 bases). V lost 7 bases, J lost 7 bases, and 12 bases lay in between. The CDR3 is 11 amino acids. Germline loops: CDR1 SQVTM, CDR2 ANQGSEA. CDR3 sequence: CSARTINTQYF. DNA for the CDR3: TGCAGCGCCCGGACTATCAATACGCAGTATTTT.

V and J are TRBV11-3 and TRBJ2-4, with TRBD1 matching 8 bases. The CDR3 sequence is 16 residues long. Germline CDR1 and CDR2: SGHNT and YENEEA. V lost 3 bases and J lost 0; bases outside the gene matches: 4. The CDR3 is CASSFRDRLAKNIQYF. The CDR3 nucleotides read TGTGCCAGCAGCTTCCGGGACAGGCTAGCCAAAAACATTCAGTACTTC.

The rearrangement joins TRBV4-3 to TRBJ1-1; D unresolved. The CDR3 totals 16 residues. V was pared by 0 bases and J by 4 bases, with 15 bases between. The germline V gene encodes CDR1 LGHNA and CDR2 YSLEER. CDR3 residues: CASSQDAPFGSTEAFF. As DNA, the CDR3 is TGCGCCAGCAGCCAAGATGCCCCTTTTGGGAGCACTGAAGCTTTCTTT.

The gene calls are TRBV9 and TRBJ1-3; TRBD1 is a possible D gene (6 bases). Per the germline V gene, CDR1 is SGDLS and CDR2 is YYNGEE. The CDR3 is made up of 18 amino acids. The V end lost 0 bases, the J end lost 0 bases, and 16 bases lay between the germline ends. CDR3 amino acids: CASSVELNRESSGNTIYF. CDR3 DNA sequence: TGTGCCAGCAGCGTAGAGCTTAACAGGGAGAGCTCTGGAAACACCATATATTTT.

The CDR3 region is CASSIGSGVVSNQPQHF. The CDR3 DNA is TGTGCCAGTAGTATAGGGTCAGGGGTCGTTAGCAATCAGCCCCAGCATTTT. The chain couples TRBV19 to TRBJ1-5, with a tentative D call TRBD1 (6 bases). Per germline, CDR1 LNHDA and CDR2 SQIVND (reference sequence). There are 17 residues in the CDR3. The V and J ends lost 1 base and 0 bases respectively, with 13 bases between them. Full variable domain (rest looked up from reference TRBV19 and TRBJ1-5): DGGITQSPKYLFRKEGQNVTLSCEQNLNHDAMYWYRQDPGQGLRLIYYSQIVNDFQKGDIAEGYSVSREKKESFPLTVTSAQKNPTAFYLCASSIGSGVVSNQPQHFGDGTRLSIL.

The rearrangement uses TRBV19 and TRBJ2-1, with TRBD2 matching 9 bases. Germline loops: CDR1 LNHDA, CDR2 SQIVND (reference sequence). The V gene end was trimmed by 6 bases and the J gene end by 4 bases; junction bases not matched to a gene: 4. This CDR3 is 14 amino acids long. As DNA, the CDR3 is TGTGCCAGTAGGAGGACTAGCGAGTACAATGAGCAGTTCTTC. This translates into CASRRTSEYNEQFF.

The chain has TRBV6-5 and TRBJ2-5, with TRBD1 identical over 8 bases. The CDR3 spans 14 residues. Germline assignment: CDR1 MNHEY and CDR2 SVGAGI. With V trimmed by 6 bases and J by 7 bases, 10 bases remained unmatched. The CDR3 reads CASRWGQEMGTQYF. The CDR3 bases are TGTGCCAGCAGATGGGGACAGGAGATGGGGACCCAGTACTTC.